What follows is one T cell receptor beta chain and its context. The antigen is not known. This entry is derived from a study of T cells in Graves' hyperthyroidism and ophthalmopathy. Study-level findings and limits: The majority of expanded thyroid clonotypes above 0.001 also appeared in blood.

Germline V CDR1 and CDR2: SGHRS, YFSETQ. The CDR3 runs to 15 residues. V lost 0 bases, J lost 3 bases, and 13 bases lay in between. What was amplified from RNA transcripts were TCR beta CDR3 regions. The primer set for the first-round RT-PCR of the TCR CDR3 was HTBI. From the multiplex PCR reads, TCRdb called clonotypes with MiXCR, one entry per CDR3 protein. The sample carries about 510,000 distinct CDR3 sequences, 46% recorded once. Source material: peripheral blood or thyroid tissue (not recorded which). The origin of this receptor is an adult woman with Graves' disease, either hyperthyroidism or ophthalmopathy (not recorded which). The rearrangement joins TRBV5-1 to TRBJ2-7; tentative D call: TRBD2 (6 bases). The CDR3, as DNA: TGCGCCAGCAGCTTGGGCGCAGACGGGGGCTACGAGCAGTACTTC. Protein: CASSLGADGGYEQYF.